Shown below are 18 T cell receptor beta chains from a single sample sequenced in a study of chemoradiotherapy in HPV16-positive cancers. Clones were read by immunoSEQ multiplex PCR, and TCRdb kept only the in-frame ones, dropping some. Of roughly 4,900 clones in the sample, roughly 90% were seen once. Sample: tumor tissue, taken from a patient who underwent chemoradiotherapy. The receptors originated from a human donor with HPV-associated anogenital cancer.

This rearrangement joins TRBV2 to TRBJ1-2; D possibly corresponds to TRBD1 (5 bases). V lost 6 bases, J lost 6 bases, and 11 bases lay in between. The germline V gene has CDR1 SNHLY and CDR2 FYNNEI. The CDR3 sequence is 12 residues long. The CDR3 DNA reads TGTGCCAGCAGCATGAGGGGTAATGGCTACACCTTC. It is translated as CASSMRGNGYTF.

In this sample, this clone turned up a few times. This chain links TRBV28 with TRBJ1-1; no firm D call. The CDR3 consists of 12 residues. Trimming stripped 5 bases from V and 11 bases from J, with 15 bases between. Per the germline V gene, CDR1 is MDHEN and CDR2 is SYDVKM. CDR3 amino acids: CASSRGRVGAFF. In nucleotides, the CDR3 is TGTGCCAGCAGTCGAGGACGGGTGGGGGCTTTCTTT.

The rearrangement uses TRBV6-5 and TRBJ2-1; 7 nucleotides align to TRBD1. Germline loops: CDR1 MNHEY, CDR2 SVGAGI. V shed 9 bases and J 2 bases; nucleotides not matched to a gene: 10. The CDR3 length is 15 residues. CDR3 residues: CASRWDSRPYNEQFF. The CDR3 DNA reads TGTGCCAGTCGCTGGGACAGCCGCCCCTACAATGAGCAGTTCTTC.

The chain joins TRBV4-1 to TRBJ1-1; D gene unclear. This CDR3 has 16 amino acids. V lost 0 bases and J 2 bases, leaving 13 bases between the germline ends. CDR1 and CDR2 (germline): MGHRA, YSYEKL. DNA of the CDR3: TGCGCCAGCAGCCAAGACGTGGCGATAGGAAACACTGAAGCTTTCTTT. As protein: CASSQDVAIGNTEAFF.

The rearrangement links TRBV27 to TRBJ2-2; D is perhaps TRBD1 (5 bases). The CDR3 has 15 amino acids. V was clipped by 5 bases and J by 4 bases, with 14 bases between them. CDR1 is MNHEY and CDR2 is SMNVEV in the germline V gene (reference sequence). The CDR3 sequence is CASSATGRSTGELFF. The DNA for the CDR3 is TGTGCCAGCAGTGCAACAGGTCGAAGCACCGGGGAGCTGTTTTTT.

The genes are TRBV29-1 and TRBJ2-5, with TRBD2 matching 10 bases. CDR1 and CDR2 from the germline V gene are SQVTM and ANQGSEA. Germline trimming cut 4 bases from V and 5 bases from J; bases unmatched to any gene: 7. The CDR3 totals 14 residues. The DNA of the CDR3 is TGCAGCGTTGGAAGCGGGGGGGGCGGTGAGACCCAGTACTTC. As protein: CSVGSGGGGETQYF.

CDR3 coding DNA: TGTGCCTGGAGTCACTCGGGACTGGGAGAAGCTTTCTTT. It translates to CAWSHSGLGEAFF. The gene calls are TRBV30 and TRBJ1-1; D is perhaps TRBD1 (5 bases). CDR3 length equals 13 residues. Trimming left V 2 bases short and J 8 bases short, with 15 bases between. The germline V gene encodes CDR1 GTSNPN and CDR2 SVGIG (reference sequence). Variable domain in full (rest from reference TRBV30 and TRBJ1-1): SQTIHQWPATLVQPVGSPLSLECTVEGTSNPNLYWYRQAAGRGLQLLFYSVGIGQISSEVPQNLSASRPQDRQFILSSKKLLLSDSGFYLCAWSHSGLGEAFFGQGTRLTVV.

V usage is TRBV9 and J usage is TRBJ2-5; possible D gene TRBD1, 5 bases. V was shortened by 3 bases and J by 1 base, with 10 bases between the two germline ends. The germline gives CDR1 SGDLS, CDR2 YYNGEE. The CDR3 sequence is 14 residues long. The CDR3 sequence is CASSEQGSQETQYF. The CDR3, as DNA: TGTGCCAGCAGCGAGCAGGGATCCCAAGAGACCCAGTACTTC.

Details on this clone: One end of the junction does not line up with germline, which may come from a read error. This sequence joins TRBV4-3 and TRBJ2-7; D possibly corresponds to TRBD2 (5 bases). Germline CDR1 is LGHNA and CDR2 is YSLEER. The CDR3 is 20 amino acids. The CDR3 reads CASSKEAKVGGFLEGYEQYF. CDR3 in DNA: TGCGCCAGCAGCAAAGAGGCCAAGGTCGGCGGGTTCCTGGAAGGCTACGAGCAGTACTTC.

The chain couples TRBV2 to TRBJ2-1, with 12 bases identical to TRBD1. The CDR3 sequence is 14 residues long. In germline, CDR1 is SNHLY, CDR2 FYNNEI. V lost 6 bases, J lost 10 bases, and 7 bases stayed unmatched. CDR3 amino acids: CASSVGQGAGEQFF. The CDR3 DNA follows: TGTGCCAGCAGCGTGGGACAGGGGGCCGGGGAGCAGTTCTTC.

The gene calls are TRBV7-9 and TRBJ1-4, with TRBD1 matching over 7 bases. CDR1 is SEHNR and CDR2 is FQNEAQ in the germline V gene (reference sequence). The CDR3 is 15 amino acids. Losses at the gene ends were 4 bases for V and 4 bases for J; bases not matched to a gene: 6. The CDR3 region is CASSSYRGLNEKLFF. CDR3 DNA: TGTGCCAGCAGCTCTTACAGGGGCCTTAATGAAAAACTGTTTTTT.

This clone was detected only a few times. This chain connects TRBV9 to TRBJ1-5; TRBD1 aligns across 8 bases. The V gene's germline CDR1 is SGDLS and CDR2 YYNGEE. V gave up 5 bases and J gave up 5 bases; unmatched junction bases: 15. The CDR3 consists of 17 residues. In nucleotides, the CDR3 is TGTGCCAGCAGTTCCCCGGGACAGGATCATGGCTATCAGCCCCAGCATTTT. This translates into CASSSPGQDHGYQPQHF.

The chain links TRBV2 to TRBJ1-3, with D perhaps matching TRBD1 (5 bases). There are 16 residues in the CDR3. CDR1 is SNHLY and CDR2 is FYNNEI in the germline V gene. V was pared by 7 bases and J by 0 bases, with 16 bases between. The chain's CDR3 is CASTSGPMFSGNTIYF. For the CDR3, the DNA is TGTGCCAGCACTTCGGGACCGATGTTCTCTGGAAACACCATATATTTT.

The chain uses TRBV4-3 and TRBJ1-2; D is perhaps TRBD1 (6 bases). The CDR3 covers 17 residues. Trimming pared 0 bases from V and 6 bases from J, leaving 20 bases between. The germline CDR1 and CDR2 sequences are LGHNA and YSLEER. CDR3 amino acids: CASSQDYSPGADNGYTF. CDR3 nucleotide sequence: TGCGCCAGCAGCCAAGACTACTCCCCGGGGGCCGATAATGGCTACACCTTC.

This chain uses TRBV5-4 with TRBJ1-2; perhaps TRBD1 as D (6 bases). CDR1 and CDR2 (germline): SGHNT, YYREEE (reference sequence). This CDR3 has 15 amino acids. Trimming took 0 bases from V and 8 from J, leaving 17 bases between them. The CDR3 protein is CASSLVSDRGVGYTF. The CDR3 region has the DNA TGTGCCAGCAGCTTGGTTTCGGACAGAGGAGTCGGCTACACCTTC.

The chain recombines TRBV5-1 with TRBJ1-5; D is perhaps TRBD1 (5 bases). The germline CDR1 and CDR2 sequences are SGHRS and YFSETQ. The CDR3 extends over 15 amino acids. The germline V and J ends were trimmed by 0 bases and 4 bases, with 11 bases remaining between them. Written as DNA, the CDR3 is TGCGCCAGCAGCTTGGGGGGCCAGGCGAATCAGCCCCAGCATTTT. Protein product: CASSLGGQANQPQHF.

This clone appeared once. This sequence joins TRBV6-1 and TRBJ1-2; 7 positions match TRBD1. Germline V gene lookup returns CDR1 MNHNS and CDR2 SASEGT. The CDR3 totals 17 residues. Trimming removed 0 bases from V and 1 base from J; junction bases left unmatched: 8. This CDR3 is CASSEALRAGGNYGYTF. For the CDR3, the DNA is TGTGCCAGCAGTGAAGCGCTTAGGGCAGGGGGTAACTATGGCTACACCTTC.

J is TRBJ1-1 and V is TRBV6-5; D call uncertain. The CDR3 is made up of 14 amino acids. Trimming pared 4 bases from V and 0 bases from J, leaving 9 bases between. Germline V lookup: CDR1 MNHEY, CDR2 SVGAGI. CDR3 in amino acids: CASSWTRMNTEAFF. The CDR3 nucleotides are TGTGCCAGCAGTTGGACCCGGATGAACACTGAAGCTTTCTTT.